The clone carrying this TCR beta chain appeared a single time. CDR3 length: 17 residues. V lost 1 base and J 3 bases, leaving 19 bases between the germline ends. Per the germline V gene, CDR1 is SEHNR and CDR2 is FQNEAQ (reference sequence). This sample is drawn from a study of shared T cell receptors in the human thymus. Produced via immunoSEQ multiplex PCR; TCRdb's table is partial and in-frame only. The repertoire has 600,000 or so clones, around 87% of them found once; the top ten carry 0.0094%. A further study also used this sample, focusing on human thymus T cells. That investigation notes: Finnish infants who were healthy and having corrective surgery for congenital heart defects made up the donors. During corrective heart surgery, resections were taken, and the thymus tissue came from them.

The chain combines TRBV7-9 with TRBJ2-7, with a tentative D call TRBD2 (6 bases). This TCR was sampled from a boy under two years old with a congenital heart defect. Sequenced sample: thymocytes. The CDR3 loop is CASSLEGPGERCYEQYF. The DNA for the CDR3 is TGTGCCAGCAGCTTAGAGGGTCCGGGAGAACGATGCTACGAGCAGTACTTC. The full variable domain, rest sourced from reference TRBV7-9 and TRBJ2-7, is DTGVSQNPRHKITKRGQNVTFRCDPISEHNRLYWYRQTLGQGPEFLTYFQNEAQLEKSRLLSDRFSAERPKGSFSTLEIQRTEQGDSAMYLCASSLEGPGERCYEQYFGPGTRLTVT.